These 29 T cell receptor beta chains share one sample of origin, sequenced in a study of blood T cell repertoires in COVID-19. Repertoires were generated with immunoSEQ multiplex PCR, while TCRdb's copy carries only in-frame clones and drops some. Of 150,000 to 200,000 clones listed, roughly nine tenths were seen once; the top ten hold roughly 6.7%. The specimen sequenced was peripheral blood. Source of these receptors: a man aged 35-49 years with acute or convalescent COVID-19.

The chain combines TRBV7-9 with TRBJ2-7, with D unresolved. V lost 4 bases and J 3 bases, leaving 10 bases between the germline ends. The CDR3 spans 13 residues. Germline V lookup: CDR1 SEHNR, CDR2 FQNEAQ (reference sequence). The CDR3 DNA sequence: TGTGCCAGCAGCTCCTCCTTCCTCTACGAGCAGTACTTC. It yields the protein CASSSSFLYEQYF.

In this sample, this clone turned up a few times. The CDR3 coding sequence is TGTGCCAGCAGCTCACAACAGGGGGCGCTTAGGTATGGCTACACCTTC. Protein: CASSSQQGALRYGYTF. The J gene is TRBJ1-2, the V gene TRBV7-9; 9 positions agree with TRBD1. V was clipped by 4 bases and J by 5 bases; unmatched bases: 11. In germline, CDR1 is SEHNR, CDR2 FQNEAQ (reference sequence). The CDR3 is made up of 16 amino acids.

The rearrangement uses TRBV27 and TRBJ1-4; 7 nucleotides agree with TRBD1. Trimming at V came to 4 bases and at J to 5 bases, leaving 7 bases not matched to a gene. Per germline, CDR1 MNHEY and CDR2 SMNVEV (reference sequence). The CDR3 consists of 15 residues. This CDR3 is CASSSRQGPNEKLFF. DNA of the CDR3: TGTGCCAGCAGTTCACGACAGGGACCAAATGAAAAACTGTTTTTT.

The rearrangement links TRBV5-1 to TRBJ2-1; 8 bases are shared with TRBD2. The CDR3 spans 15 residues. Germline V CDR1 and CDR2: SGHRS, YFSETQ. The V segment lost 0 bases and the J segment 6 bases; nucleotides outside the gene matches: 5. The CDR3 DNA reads TGCGCCAGCAGCTTGGTCCAGCGGGGGACCAATGAGCAGTTCTTC. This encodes CASSLVQRGTNEQFF.

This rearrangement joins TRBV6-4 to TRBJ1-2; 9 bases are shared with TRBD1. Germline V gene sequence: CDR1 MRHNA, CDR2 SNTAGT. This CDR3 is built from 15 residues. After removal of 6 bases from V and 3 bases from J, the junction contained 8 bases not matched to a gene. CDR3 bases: TGTGCCAGCAGCCCCGGGACAGGGCCTTACTATGGCTACACCTTC. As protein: CASSPGTGPYYGYTF.

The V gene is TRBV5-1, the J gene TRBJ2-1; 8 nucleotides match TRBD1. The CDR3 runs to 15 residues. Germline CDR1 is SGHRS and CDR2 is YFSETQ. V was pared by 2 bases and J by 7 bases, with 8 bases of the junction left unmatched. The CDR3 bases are TGCGCCAGCAGCTTCCTTTGGACAGGGCAGAATGAGCAGTTCTTC. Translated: CASSFLWTGQNEQFF.

The CDR3 protein is CASSPPGTGAYEQYF. The CDR3 DNA is TGTGCCAGCAGCCCCCCCGGGACAGGGGCCTACGAGCAGTACTTC. The rearrangement joins TRBV11-2 to TRBJ2-7; 10 bases line up with TRBD1. The germline V gene has CDR1 SGHAT and CDR2 FQNNGV. V shed 5 bases and J 2 bases; nucleotides not matched to a gene: 6. The CDR3 is 15 residues long. Full variable domain (missing parts from reference TRBV11-2 and TRBJ2-7): EAGVAQSPRYKIIEKRQSVAFWCNPISGHATLYWYQQILGQGPKLLIQFQNNGVVDDSQLPKDRFSAERLKGVDSTLKIQPAKLEDSAVYLCASSPPGTGAYEQYFGPGTRLTVT.

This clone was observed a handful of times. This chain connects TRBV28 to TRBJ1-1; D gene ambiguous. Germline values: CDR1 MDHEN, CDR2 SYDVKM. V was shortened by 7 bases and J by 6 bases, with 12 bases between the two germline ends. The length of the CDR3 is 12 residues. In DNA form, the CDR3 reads TGTGCCAGCAACCTCGGGAGAGCTGAAGCTTTCTTT. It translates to CASNLGRAEAFF.

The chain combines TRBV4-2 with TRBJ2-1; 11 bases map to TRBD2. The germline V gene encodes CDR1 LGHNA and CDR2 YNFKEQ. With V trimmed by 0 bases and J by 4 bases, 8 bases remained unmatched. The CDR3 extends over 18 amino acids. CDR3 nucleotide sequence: TGTGCCAGCAGCCAAGATGGTACTAGCGGGGGACCATACAATGAGCAGTTCTTC. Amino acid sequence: CASSQDGTSGGPYNEQFF.

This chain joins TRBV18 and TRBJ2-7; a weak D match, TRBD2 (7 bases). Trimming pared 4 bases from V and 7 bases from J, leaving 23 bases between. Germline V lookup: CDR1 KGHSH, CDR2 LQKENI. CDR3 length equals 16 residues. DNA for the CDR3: TGTGCCAGCTCACAAGCCCAAGCCCGGGGGGCCCTTGAGCAGTACTTC. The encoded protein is CASSQAQARGALEQYF.

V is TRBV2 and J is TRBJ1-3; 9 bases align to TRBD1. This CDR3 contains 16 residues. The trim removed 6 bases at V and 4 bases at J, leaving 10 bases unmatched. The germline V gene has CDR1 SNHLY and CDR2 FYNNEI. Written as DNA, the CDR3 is TGTGCCAGCAGGGAATATACAGGGGGCCTAGGAAACACCATATATTTT. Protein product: CASREYTGGLGNTIYF.

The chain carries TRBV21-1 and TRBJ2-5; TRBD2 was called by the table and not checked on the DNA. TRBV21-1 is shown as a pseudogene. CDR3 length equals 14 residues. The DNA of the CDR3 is TGTGCCAGCAGCAAGTACGAGGATGTCAAGTCCCAGTACTTC. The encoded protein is CASSKYEDVKSQYF.

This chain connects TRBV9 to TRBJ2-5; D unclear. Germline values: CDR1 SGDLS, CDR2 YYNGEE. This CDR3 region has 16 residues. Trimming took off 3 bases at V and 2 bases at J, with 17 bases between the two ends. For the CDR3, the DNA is TGTGCCAGCAGCGACGGTGCACTCCCCTCACAAGAGACCCAGTACTTC. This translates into CASSDGALPSQETQYF.

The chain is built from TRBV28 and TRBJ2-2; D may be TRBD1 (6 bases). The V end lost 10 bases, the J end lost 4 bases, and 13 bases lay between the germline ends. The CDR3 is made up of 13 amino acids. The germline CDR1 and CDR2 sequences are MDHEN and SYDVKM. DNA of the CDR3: TGTGCCACCGGGGACACACGCACCGGGGAGCTGTTTTTT. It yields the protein CATGDTRTGELFF.

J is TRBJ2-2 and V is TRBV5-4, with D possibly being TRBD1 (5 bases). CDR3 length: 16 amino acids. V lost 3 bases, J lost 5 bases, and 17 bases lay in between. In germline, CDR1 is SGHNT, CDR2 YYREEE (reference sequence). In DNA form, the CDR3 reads TGTGCCAGCAGCTCCACCCGTGGCAGGGTAACCGGGGAGCTGTTTTTT. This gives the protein CASSSTRGRVTGELFF. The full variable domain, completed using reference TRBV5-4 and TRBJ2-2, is ETGVTQSPTHLIKTRGQQVTLRCSSQSGHNTVSWYQQALGQGPQFIFQYYREEENGRGNFPPRFSGLQFPNYSSELNVNALELDDSALYLCASSSTRGRVTGELFFGEGSRLTVL.

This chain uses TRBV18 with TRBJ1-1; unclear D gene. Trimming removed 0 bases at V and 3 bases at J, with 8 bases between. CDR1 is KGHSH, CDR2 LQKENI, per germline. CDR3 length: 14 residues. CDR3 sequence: CASSPPGQYTEAFF. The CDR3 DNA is TGTGCCAGCTCACCACCGGGCCAGTACACTGAAGCTTTCTTT.

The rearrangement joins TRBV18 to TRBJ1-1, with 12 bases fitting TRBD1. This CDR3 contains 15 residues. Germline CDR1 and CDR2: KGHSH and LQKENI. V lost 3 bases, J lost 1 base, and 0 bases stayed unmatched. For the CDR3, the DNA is TGTGCCAGCTCACCGGGACAGGGGGCGAACACTGAAGCTTTCTTT. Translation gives CASSPGQGANTEAFF.

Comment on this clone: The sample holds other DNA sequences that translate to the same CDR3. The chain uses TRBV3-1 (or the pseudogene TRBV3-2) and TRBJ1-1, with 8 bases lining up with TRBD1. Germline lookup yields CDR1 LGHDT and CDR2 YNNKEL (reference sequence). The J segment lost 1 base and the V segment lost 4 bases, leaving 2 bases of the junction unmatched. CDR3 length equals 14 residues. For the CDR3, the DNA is TGTGCCAGCAGCCGGGGGACAGGGAACACTGAAGCTTTCTTT. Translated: CASSRGTGNTEAFF.

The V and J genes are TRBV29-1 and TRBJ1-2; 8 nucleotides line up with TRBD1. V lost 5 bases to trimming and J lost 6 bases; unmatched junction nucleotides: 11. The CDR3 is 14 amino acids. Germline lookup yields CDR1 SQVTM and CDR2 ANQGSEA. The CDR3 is CSVQGAGNFNGYTF. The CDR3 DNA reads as TGCAGCGTTCAGGGGGCAGGGAATTTCAATGGCTACACCTTC.

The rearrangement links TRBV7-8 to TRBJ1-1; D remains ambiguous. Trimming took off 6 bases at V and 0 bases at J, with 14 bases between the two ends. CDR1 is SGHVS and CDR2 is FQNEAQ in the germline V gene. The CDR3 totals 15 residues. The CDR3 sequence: CASSDSRFMNTEAFF. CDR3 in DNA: TGTGCCAGCAGTGACTCCAGATTTATGAACACTGAAGCTTTCTTT.

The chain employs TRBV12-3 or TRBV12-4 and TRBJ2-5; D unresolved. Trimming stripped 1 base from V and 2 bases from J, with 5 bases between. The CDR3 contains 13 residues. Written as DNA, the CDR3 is TGTGCCAGCAGTTTAGGCAGGCAAGAGACCCAGTACTTC. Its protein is CASSLGRQETQYF.

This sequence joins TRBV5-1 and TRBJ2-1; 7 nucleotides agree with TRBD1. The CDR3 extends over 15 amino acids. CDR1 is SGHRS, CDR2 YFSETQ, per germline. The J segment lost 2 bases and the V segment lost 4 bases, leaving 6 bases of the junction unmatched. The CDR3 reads CASSPPQGAYNEQFF. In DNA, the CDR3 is TGCGCCAGCAGCCCCCCCCAGGGGGCCTACAATGAGCAGTTCTTC.

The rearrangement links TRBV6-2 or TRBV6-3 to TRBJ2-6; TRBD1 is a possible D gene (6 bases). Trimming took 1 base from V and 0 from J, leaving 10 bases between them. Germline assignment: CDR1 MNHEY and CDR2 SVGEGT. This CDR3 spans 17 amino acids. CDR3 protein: CASSYWTVASGANVLTF. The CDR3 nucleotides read TGTGCCAGCAGTTACTGGACAGTAGCCTCTGGGGCCAACGTCCTGACTTTC.

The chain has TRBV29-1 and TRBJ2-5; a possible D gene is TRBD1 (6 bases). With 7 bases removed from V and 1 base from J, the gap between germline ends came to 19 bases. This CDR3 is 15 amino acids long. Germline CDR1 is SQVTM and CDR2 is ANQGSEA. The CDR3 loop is CSASAGAGIQETQYF. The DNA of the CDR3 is TGCAGCGCTAGTGCAGGGGCCGGTATCCAAGAGACCCAGTACTTC.

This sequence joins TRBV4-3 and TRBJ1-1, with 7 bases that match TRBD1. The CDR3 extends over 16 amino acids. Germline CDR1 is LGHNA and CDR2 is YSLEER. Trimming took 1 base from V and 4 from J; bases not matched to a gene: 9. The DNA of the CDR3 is TGCGCCAGCAGCCAAGGCATAGACAGGGTTAGCACTGAAGCTTTCTTT. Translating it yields CASSQGIDRVSTEAFF.

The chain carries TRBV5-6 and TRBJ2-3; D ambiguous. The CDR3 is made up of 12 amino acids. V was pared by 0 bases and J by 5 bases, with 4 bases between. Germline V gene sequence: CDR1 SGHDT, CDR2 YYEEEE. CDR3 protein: CASSLALDTQYF. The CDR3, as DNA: TGTGCCAGCAGCTTGGCCTTAGATACGCAGTATTTT.

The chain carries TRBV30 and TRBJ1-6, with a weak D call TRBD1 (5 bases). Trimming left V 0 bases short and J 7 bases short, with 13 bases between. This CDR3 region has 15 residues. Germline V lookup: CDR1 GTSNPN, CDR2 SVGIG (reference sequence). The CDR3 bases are TGTGCCTGGAGTGTAGCAGGAGCAGGGAATTCACCCCTCCACTTT. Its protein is CAWSVAGAGNSPLHF.

This chain's CDR3 is CASSWGRGTYEQYF. The CDR3 DNA sequence: TGTGCCAGCAGCTGGGGACGGGGGACCTACGAGCAGTACTTC. The gene calls are TRBV11-2 and TRBJ2-7, with D tentatively TRBD2 (6 bases). CDR3 size: 14 residues. CDR1 and CDR2 from the germline V gene are SGHAT and FQNNGV. Trimming took 4 bases from V and 2 from J, leaving 12 bases between them.

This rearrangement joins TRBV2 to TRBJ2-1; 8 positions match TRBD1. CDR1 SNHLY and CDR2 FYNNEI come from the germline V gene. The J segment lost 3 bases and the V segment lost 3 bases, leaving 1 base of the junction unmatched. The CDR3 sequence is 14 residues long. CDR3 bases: TGTGCCAGCAGTGAGGACAGGGTCTACAATGAGCAGTTCTTC. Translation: CASSEDRVYNEQFF.